This paragraph covers one T cell receptor (beta chain) sequence. This record belongs to a study of blood T cell repertoires in COVID-19. As for the study in general: The United States, Italy and Spain provided the acute and convalescent COVID-19 samples.

The ends were cut back, 5 bases at V and 0 bases at J, with 7 bases in the middle. The CDR3 has 13 amino acids. Here immunoSEQ multiplex PCR was the method, and the copy in TCRdb shows in-frame clones only, minus some. This table has approximately 120,000 clones, about 85% appearing once. The source is an elderly woman with COVID-19, enrolled during active disease. Sequenced: peripheral blood. This chain joins TRBV12-3 or TRBV12-4 and TRBJ1-2; the D is unclear. As DNA, the CDR3 is TGTGCCAGCAGTAATTCATCTAACTATGGCTACACCTTC. Translated: CASSNSSNYGYTF.